The rows below give T cell receptor beta chains drawn from one sample of a study of T cell clones after liver transplantation. TCRdb's table, derived via immunoSEQ multiplex PCR, lists solely in-frame clones and lacks some. This sample carries tens of thousands of clones, less than 85% of them seen once, and the ten largest clones take roughly 2.8%. Sequencing was performed on CD4+ T cells from blood, taken at the 22-month timepoint. These receptors were taken from a human patient who received a liver transplant. These T cells may partly come from the graft donor. CDR3s include the opening cysteine and the closing phenylalanine or tryptophan. The D gene is left open where the match is weak. A row's size may be missing; if present it is once, few, many or a size class.

TRBV18	TRBD1	TRBJ2-5	NA	CASSRGTGDQETQYF	TGTGCCAGCTCACGCGGGACAGGGGACCAAGAGACCCAGTACTTC
TRBV19	NA	TRBJ1-5	NA	CASNQGRNQPQHF	TGTGCCAGTAATCAGGGGCGCAATCAGCCCCAGCATTTT
TRBV9	NA	TRBJ2-7	NA	CASSLEWGAYEQYF	TGTGCCAGCTCCCTAGAGTGGGGAGCCTACGAGCAGTACTTC
TRBV7-3	NA	TRBJ2-3	NA	CASSLLSGDTQYF	TGTGCCAGCAGCCTGCTTTCAGGAGATACGCAGTATTTT
TRBV7-9	NA	TRBJ2-3	NA	CASSLGQSDLDTQYF	TGTGCCAGCAGCTTAGGACAGTCAGATCTGGATACGCAGTATTTT
TRBV18	NA	TRBJ1-1	NA	CASSPLGPGRAEAFF	TGTGCCAGCTCACCACTAGGCCCGGGAAGAGCAGAAGCTTTCTTT
TRBV6-6	NA	TRBJ2-7	NA	CASGSGGSSYF	TGTGCCAGCGGGTCCGGGGGTTCGTCGTACTTC
TRBV29-1	NA	TRBJ2-1	NA	CSVETPRVTYNEQFF	TGCAGCGTTGAAACCCCGAGGGTTACCTACAATGAGCAGTTCTTC
TRBV5-4	TRBD1	TRBJ1-2	few	CASRDPGQGGYGYTF	TGTGCCAGCAGGGATCCGGGACAGGGCGGCTATGGCTACACCTTC
TRBV7-9	NA	TRBJ1-1	NA	CASSPTAMNTEAFF	TGTGCCAGCAGTCCGACCGCGATGAACACTGAAGCTTTCTTT
TRBV7-2	NA	TRBJ1-5	NA	CASSLDPGGQPQHF	TGTGCCAGCAGCTTAGATCCAGGTGGGCAGCCCCAGCATTTT
TRBV6-5	TRBD1	TRBJ1-4	NA	CASRPTGEGEKLFF	TGTGCCAGCAGACCCACAGGGGAGGGTGAAAAACTGTTTTTT
TRBV20-1	NA	TRBJ2-5	NA	CSAQLQETQYF	TGCAGTGCGCAGTTACAAGAGACCCAGTACTTC
TRBV4-1	NA	TRBJ2-3	NA	CASSQRGLHTDTQYF	TGCGCCAGCAGCCAAAGGGGCTTACACACAGATACGCAGTATTTT
TRBV28	NA	TRBJ1-5	once	CASAPPRGGQPQHF	TGTGCCAGCGCTCCCCCGAGGGGCGGTCAGCCCCAGCATTTT
TRBV7-2	TRBD2	TRBJ2-1	NA	CASSLDGPLAVYNEQFF	TGTGCCAGCAGCCTAGACGGGCCCCTAGCGGTATACAATGAGCAGTTCTTC
TRBV18	TRBD1	TRBJ1-4	few	CASSTTGQGNEKLFF	TGTGCCAGCTCAACCACGGGACAGGGAAATGAAAAACTGTTTTTT